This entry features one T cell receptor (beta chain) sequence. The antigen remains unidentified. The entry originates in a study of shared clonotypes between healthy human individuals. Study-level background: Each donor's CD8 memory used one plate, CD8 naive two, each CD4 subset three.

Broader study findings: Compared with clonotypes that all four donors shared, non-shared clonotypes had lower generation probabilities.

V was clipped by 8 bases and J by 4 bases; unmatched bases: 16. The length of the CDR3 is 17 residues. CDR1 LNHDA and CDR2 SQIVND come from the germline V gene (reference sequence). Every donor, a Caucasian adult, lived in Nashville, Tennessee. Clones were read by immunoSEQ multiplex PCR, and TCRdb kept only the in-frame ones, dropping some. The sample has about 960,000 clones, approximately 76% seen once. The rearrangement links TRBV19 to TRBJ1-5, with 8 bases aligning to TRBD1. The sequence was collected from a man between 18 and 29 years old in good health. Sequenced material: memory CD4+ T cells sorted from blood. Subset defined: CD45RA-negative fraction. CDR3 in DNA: TGTGCCAGTGGGGAAACTCGACGGGGACAGGCTAATCAGCCCCAGCATTTT. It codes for CASGETRRGQANQPQHF.